One TCR beta chain is described in this entry. The germline gives CDR1 LGHNA, CDR2 YNFKEQ. J was trimmed by 4 bases and V by 0 bases; bases with no gene match: 15. The CDR3 length is 20 residues. Sequencing was performed with immunoSEQ multiplex PCR; in TCRdb, only in-frame clones are kept and a portion is missing. Seen here are about 80,000 clones, 75% to 90% observed once, and the top ten hold 2.2%. These data are taken from a study of OX40 agonist ivuxolimab in advanced cancers. The wider study: Prior therapy, whether anti-PD-1, anti-PD-L1 or anti-CTLA-4, was allowed, and roughly 40% had some.

This clonotype was obtained from an adult with an advanced solid tumor such as melanoma, head and neck, liver or kidney cancer. Sequenced here: CD4+ or CD8+ T cells sorted from blood, sampled in a trial of the OX40 agonist ivuxolimab. V gene TRBV4-2 combines with J gene TRBJ1-1; 12 nucleotides align to TRBD1. The CDR3 DNA is TGTGCCAGCAGCCAAGACGGGGACAGGGGGCGAGATGTAGTTGGCACTGAAGCTTTCTTT. This encodes CASSQDGDRGRDVVGTEAFF.